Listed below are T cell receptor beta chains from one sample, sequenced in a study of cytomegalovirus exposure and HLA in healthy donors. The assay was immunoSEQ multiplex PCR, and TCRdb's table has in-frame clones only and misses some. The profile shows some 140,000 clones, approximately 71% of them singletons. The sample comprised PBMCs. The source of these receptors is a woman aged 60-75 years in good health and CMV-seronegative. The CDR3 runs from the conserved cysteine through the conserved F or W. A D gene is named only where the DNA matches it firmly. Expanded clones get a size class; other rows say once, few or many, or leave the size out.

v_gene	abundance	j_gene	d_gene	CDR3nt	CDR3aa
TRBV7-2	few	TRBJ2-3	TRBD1	TGTGCCAGCAGCCCCCGGGACAGGGTAGCAGATACGCAGTATTTT	CASSPRDRVADTQYF
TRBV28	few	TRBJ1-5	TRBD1	TGTGCCAGCAGTTTATCGCACAGGGGGCTGAATCAGCCCCAGCATTTT	CASSLSHRGLNQPQHF
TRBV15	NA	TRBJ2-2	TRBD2	TGTGCCACCAGCAGAGTACCGGGACTAGCGGCCACCGGGGAGCTGTTTTTT	CATSRVPGLAATGELFF
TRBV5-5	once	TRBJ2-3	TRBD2	TGTGCCAGCAGCTTTCGAGCGGGAGGGTCCACAGATACGCAGTATTTT	CASSFRAGGSTDTQYF
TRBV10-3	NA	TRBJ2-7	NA	TGTGCCATCAGTGAGGCGGGGACCTCCTACGAGCAGTACTTC	CAISEAGTSYEQYF
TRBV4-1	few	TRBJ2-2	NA	TGCGCCAGCAGCCAGCGTAACACCGGGGAGCTGTTTTTT	CASSQRNTGELFF
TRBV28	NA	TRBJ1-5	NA	TGTGCCAGCAGTTCCCCAGGGCCCTCCAATCAGCCCCAGCATTTT	CASSSPGPSNQPQHF
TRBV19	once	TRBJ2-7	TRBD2	TGTGCCAGTAGTCCCGGGGGGGTTTCGTACGAGCAGTACTTC	CASSPGGVSYEQYF
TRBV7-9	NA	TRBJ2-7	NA	TGTGCCAGCAGCTTATCGGCTAGCGTCTACGAGCAGTACTTC	CASSLSASVYEQYF
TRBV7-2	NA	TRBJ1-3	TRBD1	TGTGCCAGCAGCTCGACAGGGGTATCTGGAAACACCATATATTTT	CASSSTGVSGNTIYF
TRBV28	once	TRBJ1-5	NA	TGTGCCAGCAGTTTTGTGGCGGGGGCCAGGGGTCAGCCCCAGCATTTT	CASSFVAGARGQPQHF
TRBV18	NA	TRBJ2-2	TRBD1	TGTGCCAGCTCATCCGGTCCCAGGGGGTCCGACACCGGGGAGCTGTTTTTT	CASSSGPRGSDTGELFF
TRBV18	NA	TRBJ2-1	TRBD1	TGTGCCAGCTCACCGGACAGGGATTCCTACAATGAGCAGTTCTTC	CASSPDRDSYNEQFF
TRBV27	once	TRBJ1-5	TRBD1	TGTGCCAGCAGTCGACAGGGGACTCAGCCCCAGCATTTT	CASSRQGTQPQHF
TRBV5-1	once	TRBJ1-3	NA	TGCGCCAGCAGCTCCATGGCCTCACCCTCTGGAAACACCATATATTTT	CASSSMASPSGNTIYF
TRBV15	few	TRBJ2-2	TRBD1	TGTGCCACCAGCAGAGATTCGGGGACAGGATCCACCGGGGAGCTGTTTTTT	CATSRDSGTGSTGELFF
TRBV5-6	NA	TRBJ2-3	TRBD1	TGTGCCAGCAGCCTGAAGACAGGGTACGCAGATACGCAGTATTTT	CASSLKTGYADTQYF
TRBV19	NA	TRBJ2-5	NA	TGTGCCAGTAGTATGAGGCTAGAAGAGACCCAGTACTTC	CASSMRLEETQYF
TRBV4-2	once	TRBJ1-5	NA	TGTGCCAGCAGCCAAGATCGGGGTCAGCCCCAGCATTTT	CASSQDRGQPQHF
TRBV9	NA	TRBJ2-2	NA	TGTGCCAGCAGCGCCCTCACAGGGGGGGGCGGGGAGCTGTTTTTT	CASSALTGGGGELFF
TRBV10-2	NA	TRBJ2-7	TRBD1	TGCGCCAGCAGTGACCTGGACAGGTTCGCCTACGAGCAGTACTTC	CASSDLDRFAYEQYF
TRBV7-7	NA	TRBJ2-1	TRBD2	TGTGCCAGCAGCCGGAACTGGGGACTAGCGGGAGTCAATGAGCAGTTCTTC	CASSRNWGLAGVNEQFF
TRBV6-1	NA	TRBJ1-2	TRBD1	TGTGCCAGCAGTGAGGAGACAGGGTTCCGGCGCTACACCTTC	CASSEETGFRRYTF